These 32 T cell receptor beta chains originate from one sample sequenced in a study of STAT5B mutations in CD4+ large granular lymphocyte leukemia. TCRdb keeps only in-frame clones here, not all; method: immunoSEQ multiplex PCR. The table shows approximately 30,000 clones, with 76% occurring only once. Sample: CD4+ T cells from blood buffy coats. The receptor set was obtained from a human donor in good health.

V and J are TRBV5-1 and TRBJ2-1; no firm D call. This CDR3 has 11 residues. Germline CDR1 and CDR2: SGHRS and YFSETQ. Trimming left V 1 base short and J 6 bases short, with 2 bases between. CDR3 in amino acids: CASSLTNEQFF. The CDR3 DNA follows: TGCGCCAGCAGCTTGACCAATGAGCAGTTCTTC.

This clone has a handful of counts. The genes are TRBV13 and TRBJ2-7; TRBD2 agrees at 7 bases. Per germline, CDR1 PRHDT and CDR2 FYEKMQ (reference sequence). Trimming at V came to 0 bases and at J to 2 bases, leaving 4 bases not matched to a gene. CDR3 length: 15 amino acids. CDR3 sequence reads: CASSLGLAEPYEQYF. The CDR3, as DNA: TGTGCCAGCAGCTTAGGGCTAGCGGAGCCCTACGAGCAGTACTTC.

J is TRBJ1-2 and V is TRBV18; D gene uncertain. V was pared by 3 bases and J by 8 bases, with 13 bases between. This CDR3 contains 13 residues. CDR1 KGHSH and CDR2 LQKENI come from the germline V gene. CDR3 sequence reads: CASSPGETDGYTF. The CDR3 coding sequence is TGTGCCAGCTCACCGGGAGAAACGGACGGCTACACCTTC. The full variable domain, rest sourced from reference TRBV18 and TRBJ1-2, is NAGVMQNPRHLVRRRGQEARLRCSPMKGHSHVYWYRQLPEEGLKFMVYLQKENIIDESGMPKERFSAEFPKEGPSILRIQQVVRGDSAAYFCASSPGETDGYTFGSGTRLTVV.

V gene TRBV6-1 combines with J gene TRBJ2-1; possibly TRBD2 for D (6 bases). Trimming pared 6 bases from V and 4 bases from J, leaving 16 bases between. The V gene's germline CDR1 is MNHNS and CDR2 SASEGT. The CDR3 contains 15 residues. This CDR3 is CASRSLGTAYNEQFF. CDR3 DNA: TGTGCCAGCAGGAGCCTTGGGACTGCTTACAATGAGCAGTTCTTC.

CDR3 sequence (DNA): TGCGCCAGCAGCCAAGACCGGGACAGATATTCACCCCTCCACTTT. Translating gives CASSQDRDRYSPLHF. The rearrangement uses TRBV4-3 and TRBJ1-6, with 7 bases matching TRBD1. J lost 8 bases, V lost 0 bases, and 4 bases had no gene match. This CDR3 is 15 amino acids long. CDR1 and CDR2 from the germline V gene are LGHNA and YSLEER.

The rearrangement links TRBV5-4 to TRBJ2-3, with D possibly being TRBD1 (5 bases). Between the trimmed V and J ends, which lost 3 bases and 2 bases, there was a span of 13 bases. Germline V CDR1 and CDR2: SGHNT, YYREEE (reference sequence). The CDR3 sequence is 15 residues long. CDR3 in amino acids: CASSSGNRNTDTQYF. In DNA form, the CDR3 reads TGTGCCAGCAGCTCAGGGAATAGGAACACAGATACGCAGTATTTT.

This clone has just one count. The rearrangement links TRBV2 to TRBJ2-3, with 9 bases lining up with TRBD1. Germline CDR1 SNHLY, CDR2 FYNNEI. The J segment lost 4 bases and the V segment lost 7 bases, leaving 15 bases of the junction unmatched. This CDR3 contains 17 residues. CDR3 coding DNA: TGTGCCAGCACCGCGGGGGCCGGGACAGGGAGGGCAGATACGCAGTATTTT. This gives the protein CASTAGAGTGRADTQYF. Supplemented by reference TRBV2 and TRBJ2-3, the full variable domain reads EPEVTQTPSHQVTQMGQEVILRCVPISNHLYFYWYRQILGQKVEFLVSFYNNEISEKSEIFDDQFSVERPDGSNFTLKIRSTKLEDSAMYFCASTAGAGTGRADTQYFGPGTRLTVL.

The chain combines TRBV29-1 with TRBJ2-5, with D perhaps TRBD1 (6 bases). The CDR3 has 11 amino acids. The V gene lost 8 bases and the J gene lost 7 bases, with 14 bases spanning the gap. CDR1 is SQVTM and CDR2 is ANQGSEA in the germline V gene. This CDR3 is CSLAGEGTQYF. CDR3 sequence (DNA): TGCAGCCTGGCAGGGGAAGGGACCCAGTACTTC.

This clone was seen once. The rearrangement links TRBV10-3 to TRBJ2-2; 11 bases align to TRBD2. Trimming removed 6 bases from V and 4 bases from J; junction bases left unmatched: 4. There are 15 residues in the CDR3. Germline V gene sequence: CDR1 ENHRY, CDR2 SYGVKD. The CDR3 nucleotides read TGTGCCATCAGCGCAGGACTAGCGGGCACCGGGGAGCTGTTTTTT. The encoded protein is CAISAGLAGTGELFF.

The CDR3 DNA follows: TGTGCCAGCATCAAGGGACTAGCGGGAGTCAGCTCCTACAATGAGCAGTTCTTC. Its protein is CASIKGLAGVSSYNEQFF. The chain employs TRBV2 and TRBJ2-1, with 14 bases identical to TRBD2. V trimming: 7 bases; J trimming: 0 bases; junction bases outside the gene matches: 8. Germline values: CDR1 SNHLY, CDR2 FYNNEI. The CDR3 loop spans 18 amino acids. Full variable domain (rest looked up from reference TRBV2 and TRBJ2-1): EPEVTQTPSHQVTQMGQEVILRCVPISNHLYFYWYRQILGQKVEFLVSFYNNEISEKSEIFDDQFSVERPDGSNFTLKIRSTKLEDSAMYFCASIKGLAGVSSYNEQFFGPGTRLTVL.

This chain connects TRBV6-1 to TRBJ1-5; D is unresolved. CDR3 length: 16 amino acids. The germline V gene has CDR1 MNHNS and CDR2 SASEGT. With 1 base removed from V and 0 bases from J, the gap between germline ends came to 10 bases. The CDR3 reads CASSEVVGRSNQPQHF. The CDR3 DNA is TGTGCCAGCAGTGAAGTGGTAGGGCGTAGCAATCAGCCCCAGCATTTT.

The chain links TRBV11-1 to TRBJ2-5, with D hard to call. The CDR3 sequence is 15 residues long. V was shortened by 0 bases and J by 0 bases, with 8 bases between the two germline ends. CDR1 and CDR2 from the germline V gene are SGHAT and FQDESV (reference sequence). DNA of the CDR3: TGTGCCAGCAGCTTAGCGCCGGGTCACCAAGAGACCCAGTACTTC. It codes for CASSLAPGHQETQYF. Variable domain in full (rest from reference TRBV11-1 and TRBJ2-5): EAEVAQSPRYKITEKSQAVAFWCDPISGHATLYWYRQILGQGPELLVQFQDESVVDDSQLPKDRFSAERLKGVDSTLKIQPAELGDSAMYLCASSLAPGHQETQYFGPGTRLLVL.

The gene calls are TRBV5-4 and TRBJ1-3; D is undetermined. This CDR3 has 14 residues. Germline V lookup: CDR1 SGHNT, CDR2 YYREEE (reference sequence). V gave up 3 bases and J gave up 0 bases, with 7 bases separating them. The CDR3 reads CASSSPGSGNTIYF. The DNA of the CDR3 is TGTGCCAGCAGCTCCCCCGGCTCTGGAAACACCATATATTTT.

The CDR3 is CATYNTRSGTGDEKLFF. CDR3 sequence (DNA): TGTGCCACTTACAACACGAGGTCCGGGACAGGTGACGAAAAACTGTTTTTT. The rearrangement uses TRBV19 and TRBJ1-4; 8 positions match TRBD1. Germline assignment: CDR1 LNHDA and CDR2 SQIVND (reference sequence). The CDR3 runs 17 residues. J gave up 8 bases and V 10 bases, and 21 bases lay outside the gene matches.

The chain carries TRBV25-1 and TRBJ1-2; the D gene is possibly TRBD1 (6 bases). V lost 2 bases and J 2 bases, leaving 12 bases between the germline ends. The CDR3 consists of 15 residues. Germline V lookup: CDR1 MGHDK, CDR2 SYGVNS. CDR3 in amino acids: CASSEGGGRNYGYTF. The CDR3 coding sequence is TGTGCCAGCAGTGAAGGGGGGGGCCGGAACTATGGCTACACCTTC.

The rearrangement joins TRBV28 to TRBJ1-1; D not certain. The CDR3 length is 12 residues. V was cut by 2 bases and J by 7 bases, with 8 bases left in between. The germline gives CDR1 MDHEN, CDR2 SYDVKM. The chain's CDR3 is CASSLRRDEAFF. In DNA, the CDR3 is TGTGCCAGCAGTTTAAGGCGAGATGAAGCTTTCTTT.

The gene calls are TRBV5-4 and TRBJ2-5; TRBD1 agrees at 9 bases. The end of the DNA is better explained by TRBJ2-7, so the J call may be wrong. This CDR3 has 15 residues. The germline gives CDR1 SGHNT, CDR2 YYREEE (reference sequence). The CDR3 here is CASSRSGQGTYEQYF. DNA for the CDR3: TGTGCCAGCAGCCGCTCGGGACAGGGTACCTACGAGCAGTACTTC.

This clone was detected only a few times. The V and J genes are TRBV12-5 and TRBJ2-1; D could derive from TRBD1 or TRBD2 (5 bases each). CDR1 is LGHNT and CDR2 is FRNRAP in the germline V gene. Trimming left V 3 bases short and J 0 bases short, with 6 bases between. This CDR3 spans 14 amino acids. CDR3 sequence reads: CASGFGGSYNEQFF. The CDR3 coding sequence is TGTGCTAGTGGTTTTGGGGGCTCCTACAATGAGCAGTTCTTC. Variable domain in full (rest from reference TRBV12-5 and TRBJ2-1): DARVTQTPRHKVTEMGQEVTMRCQPILGHNTVFWYRQTMMQGLELLAYFRNRAPLDDSGMPKDRFSAEMPDATLATLKIQPSEPRDSAVYFCASGFGGSYNEQFFGPGTRLTVL.

The chain uses TRBV19 and TRBJ1-1; no clear D. The CDR3 is made up of 14 amino acids. Germline loops: CDR1 LNHDA, CDR2 SQIVND (reference sequence). V dropped 2 bases and J dropped 5 bases, with 12 bases sitting between them. Here the CDR3 DNA reads TGTGCCAGTAGTATACATACGTTTGGGACTGAAGCTTTCTTT. Its translation is CASSIHTFGTEAFF.

This chain connects TRBV9 to TRBJ2-4; possibly TRBD2 for D (6 bases). Germline V gene sequence: CDR1 SGDLS, CDR2 YYNGEE. V lost 5 bases and J 7 bases, leaving 16 bases between the germline ends. The CDR3 runs to 14 residues. This CDR3 is CASSLRDRGNIQYF. In nucleotides, the CDR3 is TGTGCCAGCAGTCTCCGGGACCGGGGGAACATTCAGTACTTC.

V gene TRBV7-8 combines with J gene TRBJ2-4, with 11 bases identical to TRBD2. Germline CDR1 reads SGHVS; CDR2 reads FQNEAQ. Unmatched junction bases numbered 5, after V lost 1 base and J lost 3 bases. The CDR3 is 17 residues long. Here the CDR3 reads CASSLVIAGGVKNIQYF. The CDR3 DNA is TGTGCCAGCAGCTTAGTGATAGCGGGGGGGGTCAAAAACATTCAGTACTTC.

V gene TRBV18 combines with J gene TRBJ1-2, with a possible D match to TRBD1 (5 bases). The CDR3 is 14 residues long. CDR1 KGHSH and CDR2 LQKENI come from the germline V gene. V lost 4 bases, J lost 0 bases, and 9 bases lay in between. CDR3 region: CASSRTPTNYGYTF. The CDR3 DNA reads as TGTGCCAGCTCACGGACACCTACTAACTATGGCTACACCTTC.

This clone was seen a single time. This sequence joins TRBV9 and TRBJ1-6; D ambiguous. This CDR3 has 11 amino acids. In germline, CDR1 is SGDLS, CDR2 YYNGEE. Trimming pared 4 bases from V and 17 bases from J, leaving 13 bases between. CDR3 amino acids: CASSSGVGFHF. Written as DNA, the CDR3 is TGTGCCAGCAGCTCGGGCGTTGGGTTCCACTTT.

In this sample, this clone turned up once. The chain joins TRBV9 to TRBJ1-3; 8 positions match TRBD1. The CDR3 is 15 residues long. Germline loops: CDR1 SGDLS, CDR2 YYNGEE. Trimming took 3 bases from V and 3 from J; bases not matched to a gene: 5. The CDR3 here is CASSATGGGGNTIYF. CDR3 DNA: TGTGCCAGCAGCGCCACAGGGGGTGGTGGAAACACCATATATTTT.

V gene TRBV5-1 combines with J gene TRBJ2-3; D gene unclear. The CDR3 runs to 12 residues. Germline V CDR1 and CDR2: SGHRS, YFSETQ. The V and J ends lost 1 base and 2 bases respectively, with 2 bases between them. The CDR3 sequence is CASSLNTDTQYF. The CDR3 DNA follows: TGCGCCAGCAGCTTGAACACAGATACGCAGTATTTT. Using reference TRBV5-1 and TRBJ2-3 for the parts outside the CDR3, the full variable domain is KAGVTQTPRYLIKTRGQQVTLSCSPISGHRSVSWYQQTPGQGLQFLFEYFSETQRNKGNFPGRFSGRQFSNSRSEMNVSTLELGDSALYLCASSLNTDTQYFGPGTRLTVL.

The chain uses TRBV7-9 and TRBJ1-6; a weak D match, TRBD1 (6 bases). This CDR3 has 13 residues. V was pared by 1 base and J by 16 bases, with 14 bases between. The germline V gene has CDR1 SEHNR and CDR2 FQNEAQ (reference sequence). CDR3 coding DNA: TGTGCCAGCAGCTTAGGAGACAGGTTTGGACTCCACTTT. As protein: CASSLGDRFGLHF.

The chain uses TRBV18 and TRBJ2-1, with TRBD2 matching 10 bases. V was clipped by 5 bases and J by 2 bases; unmatched bases: 9. This CDR3 contains 17 residues. CDR1 and CDR2 (germline): KGHSH, LQKENI. CDR3 sequence: CASSSANSGRPYNEQFF. CDR3 nucleotides: TGTGCCAGCTCATCGGCAAATAGCGGGAGGCCCTACAATGAGCAGTTCTTC.

This clone was observed a single time. The chain couples TRBV7-8 to TRBJ2-1, with TRBD2 identical over 8 bases. The CDR3 contains 16 residues. The V and J ends lost 5 bases and 7 bases, in that order; junction bases with no gene match: 13. The V gene's germline CDR1 is SGHVS and CDR2 FQNEAQ. The CDR3 DNA reads TGTGCCAGCAGCGTATATCCAACAGCGGGGGTGAATGAGCAGTTCTTC. Translated, it gives CASSVYPTAGVNEQFF.

This clone has a single count. The V and J genes are TRBV19 and TRBJ2-7; D is perhaps TRBD1 (5 bases). The CDR3 runs to 14 residues. The germline V and J ends were trimmed by 6 bases and 3 bases, with 15 bases remaining between them. CDR1 and CDR2 (germline): LNHDA, SQIVND (reference sequence). This CDR3 reads CASRQDPFYYEQYF. For the CDR3, the DNA is TGTGCCAGTAGACAGGACCCATTTTACTACGAGCAGTACTTC. The variable domain in full, with the rest retrieved from reference TRBV19 and TRBJ2-7, is DGGITQSPKYLFRKEGQNVTLSCEQNLNHDAMYWYRQDPGQGLRLIYYSQIVNDFQKGDIAEGYSVSREKKESFPLTVTSAQKNPTAFYLCASRQDPFYYEQYFGPGTRLTVT.

The rearrangement uses TRBV19 and TRBJ2-6; 8 nucleotides line up with TRBD1. J was trimmed by 0 bases and V by 10 bases; bases with no gene match: 8. CDR3 length: 16 residues. Germline CDR1 is LNHDA and CDR2 is SQIVND (reference sequence). The CDR3 DNA follows: TGTGCCACCAGGGACAGGTCCTTCTCTGGGGCCAACGTCCTGACTTTC. This sequence encodes CATRDRSFSGANVLTF.

This clone showed up just a few times. V usage is TRBV7-9 and J usage is TRBJ2-7, with 7 positions matching TRBD2. Germline V CDR1 and CDR2: SEHNR, FQNEAQ (reference sequence). The J segment lost 11 bases and the V segment lost 6 bases, leaving 19 bases of the junction unmatched. The CDR3 has 15 residues. CDR3 bases: TGTGCCAGCAGGCCCGGGTGGGGGGGACCCCAGGAGGAGTACTTC. It specifies CASRPGWGGPQEEYF.

The chain recombines TRBV2 with TRBJ2-2; 8 bases agree with TRBD1. V lost 5 bases, J lost 3 bases, and 8 bases stayed unmatched. Germline V CDR1 and CDR2: SNHLY, FYNNEI. The CDR3 is 16 amino acids. CDR3 coding DNA: TGTGCCAGCAGTCAGGGAGAGACAGGGGACACCGGGGAGCTGTTTTTT. It translates to CASSQGETGDTGELFF. Filled out from reference TRBV2 and TRBJ2-2, the complete variable domain reads EPEVTQTPSHQVTQMGQEVILRCVPISNHLYFYWYRQILGQKVEFLVSFYNNEISEKSEIFDDQFSVERPDGSNFTLKIRSTKLEDSAMYFCASSQGETGDTGELFFGEGSRLTVL.